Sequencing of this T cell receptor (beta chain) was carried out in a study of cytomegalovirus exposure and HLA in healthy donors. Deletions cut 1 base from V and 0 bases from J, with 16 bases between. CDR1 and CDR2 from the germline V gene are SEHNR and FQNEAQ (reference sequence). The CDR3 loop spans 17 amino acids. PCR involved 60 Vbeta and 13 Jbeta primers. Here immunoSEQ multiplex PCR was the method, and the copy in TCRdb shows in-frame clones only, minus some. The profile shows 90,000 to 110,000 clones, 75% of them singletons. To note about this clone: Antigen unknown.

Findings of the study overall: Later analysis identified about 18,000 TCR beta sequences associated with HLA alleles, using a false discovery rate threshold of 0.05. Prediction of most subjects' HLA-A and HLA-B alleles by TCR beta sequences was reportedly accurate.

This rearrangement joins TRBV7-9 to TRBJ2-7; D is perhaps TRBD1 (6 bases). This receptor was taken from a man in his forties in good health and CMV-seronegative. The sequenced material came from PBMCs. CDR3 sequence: CASSLGDKGVISYEQYF. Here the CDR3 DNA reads TGTGCCAGCAGCTTAGGGGACAAGGGGGTCATCTCCTACGAGCAGTACTTC.